These 8 T cell receptor beta chains were sequenced from one sample in a study of T cell responses to AZD1222 COVID-19 vaccine. Assay: immunoSEQ multiplex PCR; the TCRdb copy retains only in-frame clones and omits some. This sample has approximately 150,000 clones, with about nine tenths found just once. Sequenced here: peripheral blood, sampled on day 0 of AZD1222 vaccination. These receptors were taken from an adult in good health.

The genes are TRBV28 and TRBJ2-5; TRBD2 matches 13 bases. The germline gives CDR1 MDHEN, CDR2 SYDVKM. The V segment lost 4 bases and the J segment 5 bases; nucleotides outside the gene matches: 4. The CDR3 has 15 amino acids. CDR3 region: CASSSTGLAGETQYF. CDR3 DNA sequence: TGTGCCAGCAGTTCCACGGGACTAGCGGGGGAGACCCAGTACTTC.

The rearrangement joins TRBV24-1 to TRBJ2-1, with TRBD1 as a possible D gene (5 bases). With 2 bases removed from V and 2 bases from J, the gap between germline ends came to 12 bases. This CDR3 has 16 amino acids. From germline, CDR1 is KGHDR and CDR2 SFDVKD. The CDR3 loop reads CATSDSRAATYNEQFF. The CDR3 coding sequence is TGTGCCACCAGTGATTCCAGGGCGGCCACCTACAATGAGCAGTTCTTC.

As DNA, the CDR3 is TGTGCCAGCAGCTTGGATACAAGTCAGCCCCAGCATTTT. It encodes CASSLDTSQPQHF. The J gene is TRBJ1-5, the V gene TRBV5-5; D remains ambiguous. V was pared by 0 bases and J by 6 bases, with 7 bases between. The CDR3 runs to 13 residues. From germline, CDR1 is SGHKS and CDR2 YYEKEE (reference sequence). The variable domain in full, with the rest retrieved from reference TRBV5-5 and TRBJ1-5, is DAGVTQSPTHLIKTRGQQVTLRCSPISGHKSVSWYQQVLGQGPQFIFQYYEKEERGRGNFPDRFSARQFPNYSSELNVNALLLGDSALYLCASSLDTSQPQHFGDGTRLSIL.

This chain uses TRBV7-9 with TRBJ1-2; D call uncertain. V lost 1 base and J lost 2, with 8 bases in between. Looked up from germline, CDR1 is SEHNR and CDR2 is FQNEAQ (reference sequence). The CDR3 consists of 14 residues. CDR3 sequence (DNA): TGTGCCAGCAGCTTAGGTACGGGAAACTATGGCTACACCTTC. Its protein is CASSLGTGNYGYTF.

The V and J genes are TRBV9 and TRBJ2-2, with D possibly TRBD1 on 6 matching bases. With 4 bases removed from V and 5 bases from J, the gap between germline ends came to 12 bases. Germline V gene data show CDR1 as SGDLS and CDR2 as YYNGEE. The CDR3 is made up of 14 amino acids. CDR3 DNA: TGTGCCAGCAGCCCGGACAGTAGAACCGGGGAGCTGTTTTTT. It is translated as CASSPDSRTGELFF.

The chain has TRBV30 and TRBJ1-4, with D maybe TRBD1 (6 bases). This CDR3 is built from 11 residues. CDR1 and CDR2 (germline): GTSNPN, SVGIG (reference sequence). CDR3 region: CAWGRGEKLFF. DNA for the CDR3: TGTGCTTGGGGGCGGGGTGAAAAACTGTTTTTT.

V is TRBV28 and J is TRBJ2-3, with D possibly TRBD2 on 5 matching bases. Germline loops: CDR1 MDHEN, CDR2 SYDVKM. V dropped 5 bases and J dropped 4 bases, with 13 bases sitting between them. The CDR3 contains 14 residues. DNA for the CDR3: TGTGCCAGCAGTCCTGGACTGCGTCCAGATACGCAGTATTTT. Amino acids: CASSPGLRPDTQYF.

The chain recombines TRBV28 with TRBJ1-2, with no clear D. V dropped 5 bases and J dropped 7 bases, with 2 bases sitting between them. The germline V gene has CDR1 MDHEN and CDR2 SYDVKM. The CDR3 is 9 amino acids. This CDR3 reads CASSPGYTF. The CDR3 bases are TGTGCCAGCAGTCCTGGCTACACCTTC.